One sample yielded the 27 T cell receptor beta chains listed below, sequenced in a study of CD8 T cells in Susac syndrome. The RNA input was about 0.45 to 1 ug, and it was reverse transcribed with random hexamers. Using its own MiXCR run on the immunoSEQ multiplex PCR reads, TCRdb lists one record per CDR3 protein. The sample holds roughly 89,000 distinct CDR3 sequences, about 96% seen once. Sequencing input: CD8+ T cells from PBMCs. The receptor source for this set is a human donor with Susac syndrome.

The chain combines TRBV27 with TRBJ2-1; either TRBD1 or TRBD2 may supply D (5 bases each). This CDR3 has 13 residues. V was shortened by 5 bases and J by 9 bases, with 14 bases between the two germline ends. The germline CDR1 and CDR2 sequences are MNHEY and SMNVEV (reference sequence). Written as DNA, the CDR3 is TGTGCCAGCAGTGTCACCCGGGACGGTGAGCAGTTCTTC. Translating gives CASSVTRDGEQFF.

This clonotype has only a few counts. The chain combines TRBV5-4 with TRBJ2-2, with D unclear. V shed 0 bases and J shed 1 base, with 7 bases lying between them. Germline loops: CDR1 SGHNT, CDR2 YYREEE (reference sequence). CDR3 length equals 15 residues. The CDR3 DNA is TGTGCCAGCAGCTTGGGTGCCGGGAACACCGGGGAGCTGTTTTTT. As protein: CASSLGAGNTGELFF.

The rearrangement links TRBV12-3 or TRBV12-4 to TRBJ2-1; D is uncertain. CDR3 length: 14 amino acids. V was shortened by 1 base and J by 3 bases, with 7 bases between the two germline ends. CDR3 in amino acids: CASSLGAGYNEQFF. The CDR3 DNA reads TGTGCCAGCAGTTTAGGCGCAGGCTACAATGAGCAGTTCTTC.

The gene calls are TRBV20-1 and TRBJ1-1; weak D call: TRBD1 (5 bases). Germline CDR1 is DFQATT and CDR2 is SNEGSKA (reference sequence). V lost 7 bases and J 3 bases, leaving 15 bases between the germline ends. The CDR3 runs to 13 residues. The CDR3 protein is CSVWGTGHTEAFF. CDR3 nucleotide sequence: TGCAGTGTATGGGGGACGGGGCACACTGAAGCTTTCTTT.

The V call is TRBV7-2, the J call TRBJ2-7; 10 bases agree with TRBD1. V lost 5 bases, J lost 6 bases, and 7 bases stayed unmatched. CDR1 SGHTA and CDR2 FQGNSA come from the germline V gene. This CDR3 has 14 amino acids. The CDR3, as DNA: TGTGCCAGCAGCGACCCGACAGGGGGCGGCGAGCAGTACTTC. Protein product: CASSDPTGGGEQYF.

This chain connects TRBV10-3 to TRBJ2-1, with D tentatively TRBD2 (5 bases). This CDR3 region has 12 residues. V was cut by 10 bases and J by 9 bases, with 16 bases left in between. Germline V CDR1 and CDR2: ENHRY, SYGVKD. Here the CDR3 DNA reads TGTGCCACCCAGGAGGACGAAGCTGAGCAGTTCTTC. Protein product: CATQEDEAEQFF.

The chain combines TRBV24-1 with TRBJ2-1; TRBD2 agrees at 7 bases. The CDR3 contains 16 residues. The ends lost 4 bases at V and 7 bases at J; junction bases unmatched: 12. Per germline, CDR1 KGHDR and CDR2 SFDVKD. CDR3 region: CATSEQGLGRLNEQFF. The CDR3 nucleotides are TGTGCCACCAGTGAGCAAGGACTAGGGCGCCTGAATGAGCAGTTCTTC.

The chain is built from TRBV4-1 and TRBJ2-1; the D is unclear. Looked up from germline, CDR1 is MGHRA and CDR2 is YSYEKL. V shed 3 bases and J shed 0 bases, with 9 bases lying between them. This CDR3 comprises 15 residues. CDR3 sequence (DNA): TGCGCCAGCAGCCAGGAGCAAGACTCCTACAATGAGCAGTTCTTC. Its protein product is CASSQEQDSYNEQFF.

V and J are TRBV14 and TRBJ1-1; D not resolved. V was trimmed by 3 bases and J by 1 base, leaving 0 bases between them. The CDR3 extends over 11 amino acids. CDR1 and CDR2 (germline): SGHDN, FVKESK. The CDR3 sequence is CASSQNTEAFF. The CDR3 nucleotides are TGTGCCAGCAGCCAGAACACTGAAGCTTTCTTT.

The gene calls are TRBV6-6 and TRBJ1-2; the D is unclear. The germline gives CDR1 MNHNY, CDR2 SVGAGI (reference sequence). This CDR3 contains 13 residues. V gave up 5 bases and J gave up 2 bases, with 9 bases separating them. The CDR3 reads CASSAQQNYGYTF. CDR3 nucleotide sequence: TGTGCCAGCAGTGCACAGCAAAACTATGGCTACACCTTC.

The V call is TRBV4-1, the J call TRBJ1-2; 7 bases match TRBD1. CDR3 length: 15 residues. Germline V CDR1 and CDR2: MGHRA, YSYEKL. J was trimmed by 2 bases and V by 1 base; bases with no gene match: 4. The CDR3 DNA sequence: TGCGCCAGCAGCCAAGGAAACAGGGGAAACTATGGCTACACCTTC. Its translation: CASSQGNRGNYGYTF.

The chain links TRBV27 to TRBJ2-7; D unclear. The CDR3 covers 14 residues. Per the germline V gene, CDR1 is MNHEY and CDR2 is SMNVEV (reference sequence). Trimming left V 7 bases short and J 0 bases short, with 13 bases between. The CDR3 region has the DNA TGTGCCAGCACTACCGGACCAACCTCCTACGAGCAGTACTTC. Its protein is CASTTGPTSYEQYF.

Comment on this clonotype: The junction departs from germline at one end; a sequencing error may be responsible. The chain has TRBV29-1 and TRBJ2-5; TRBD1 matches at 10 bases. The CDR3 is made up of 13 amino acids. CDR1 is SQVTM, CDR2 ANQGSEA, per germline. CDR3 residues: CSVGQGALEIQYF. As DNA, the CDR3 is TGCAGCGTTGGACAGGGGGCGTTAGAGATCCAGTACTTC.

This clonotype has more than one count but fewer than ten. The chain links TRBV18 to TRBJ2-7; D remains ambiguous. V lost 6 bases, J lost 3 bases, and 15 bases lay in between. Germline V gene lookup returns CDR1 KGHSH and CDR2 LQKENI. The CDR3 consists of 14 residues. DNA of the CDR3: TGTGCCAGCTCCCACCCGGACCCGAGCTACGAGCAGTACTTC. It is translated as CASSHPDPSYEQYF. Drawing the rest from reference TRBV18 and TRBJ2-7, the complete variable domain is NAGVMQNPRHLVRRRGQEARLRCSPMKGHSHVYWYRQLPEEGLKFMVYLQKENIIDESGMPKERFSAEFPKEGPSILRIQQVVRGDSAAYFCASSHPDPSYEQYFGPGTRLTVT.

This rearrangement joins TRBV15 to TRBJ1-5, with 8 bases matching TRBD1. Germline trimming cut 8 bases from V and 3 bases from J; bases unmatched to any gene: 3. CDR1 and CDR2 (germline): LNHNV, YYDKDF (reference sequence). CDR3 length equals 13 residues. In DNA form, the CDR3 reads TGTGCCACCCAGGACAGGGTCAATCAGCCCCAGCATTTT. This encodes CATQDRVNQPQHF.

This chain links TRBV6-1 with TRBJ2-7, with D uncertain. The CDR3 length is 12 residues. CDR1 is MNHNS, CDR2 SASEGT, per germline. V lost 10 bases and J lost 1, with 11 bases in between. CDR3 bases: TGTGCCATCGACCCGGAATCCTACGAGCAGTACTTC. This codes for CAIDPESYEQYF.

The chain's CDR3 is CASSIAEQGYGYTF. In nucleotides, the CDR3 is TGTGCCAGCAGTATCGCAGAGCAGGGCTATGGCTACACCTTC. The chain couples TRBV27 to TRBJ1-2, with a weak D call TRBD1 (5 bases). Germline CDR1 MNHEY, CDR2 SMNVEV (reference sequence). The CDR3 is 14 residues long. V gave up 5 bases and J gave up 4 bases, with 14 bases separating them.

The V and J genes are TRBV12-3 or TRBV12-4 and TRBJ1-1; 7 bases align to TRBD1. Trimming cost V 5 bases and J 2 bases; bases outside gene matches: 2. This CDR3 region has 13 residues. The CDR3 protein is CASSGDSNTEAFF. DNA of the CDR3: TGTGCCAGCAGTGGGGACAGCAACACTGAAGCTTTCTTT.

The CDR3 nucleotides read TGTGCCAGTAGTACCGGGACAGGGGTCAATCAGCCCCAGCATTTT. It specifies CASSTGTGVNQPQHF. The gene calls are TRBV19 and TRBJ1-5, with TRBD1 matching 10 bases. The V gene's germline CDR1 is LNHDA and CDR2 SQIVND (reference sequence). CDR3 size: 15 residues. J lost 3 bases, V lost 4 bases, and 3 bases had no gene match.

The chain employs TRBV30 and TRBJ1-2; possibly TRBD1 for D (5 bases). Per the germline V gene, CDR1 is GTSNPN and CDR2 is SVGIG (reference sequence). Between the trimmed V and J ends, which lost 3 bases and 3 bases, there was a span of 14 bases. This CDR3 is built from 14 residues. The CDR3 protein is CAWSPFQGDYGYTF. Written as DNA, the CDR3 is TGTGCCTGGAGCCCATTCCAGGGAGACTATGGCTACACCTTC.

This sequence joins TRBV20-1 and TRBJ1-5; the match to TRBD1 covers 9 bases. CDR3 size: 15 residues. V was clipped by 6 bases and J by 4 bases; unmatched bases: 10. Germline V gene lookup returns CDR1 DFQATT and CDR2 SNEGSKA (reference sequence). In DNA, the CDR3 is TGCAGTGCAAGAACAGGGGGCCCTCCGAATCAGCCCCAGCATTTT. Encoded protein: CSARTGGPPNQPQHF.

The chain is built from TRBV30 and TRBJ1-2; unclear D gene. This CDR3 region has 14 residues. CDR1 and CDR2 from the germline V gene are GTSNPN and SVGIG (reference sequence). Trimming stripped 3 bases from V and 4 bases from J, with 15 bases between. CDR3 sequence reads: CAWSLAAGSYGYTF. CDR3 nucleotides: TGTGCCTGGAGCCTTGCAGCGGGATCCTATGGCTACACCTTC.

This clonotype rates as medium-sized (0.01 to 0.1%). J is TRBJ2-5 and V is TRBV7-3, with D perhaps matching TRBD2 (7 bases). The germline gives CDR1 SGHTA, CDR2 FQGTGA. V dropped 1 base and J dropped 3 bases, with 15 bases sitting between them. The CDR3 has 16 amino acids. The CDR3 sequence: CASSLRGRGGKETQYF. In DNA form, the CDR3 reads TGTGCCAGCAGCTTAAGGGGGCGGGGAGGGAAAGAGACCCAGTACTTC.

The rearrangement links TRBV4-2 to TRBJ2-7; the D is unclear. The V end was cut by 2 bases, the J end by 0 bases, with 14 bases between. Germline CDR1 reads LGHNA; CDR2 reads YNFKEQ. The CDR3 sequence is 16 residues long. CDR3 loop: CASSQTGWSSSYEQYF. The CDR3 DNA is TGTGCCAGCAGCCAAACCGGGTGGTCCTCCTCCTACGAGCAGTACTTC.

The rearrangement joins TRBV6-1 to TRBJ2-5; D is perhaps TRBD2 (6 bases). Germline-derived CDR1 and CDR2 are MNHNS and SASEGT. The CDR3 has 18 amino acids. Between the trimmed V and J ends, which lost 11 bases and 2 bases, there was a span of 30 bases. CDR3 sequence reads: CAGFLAPESPVFQETQYF. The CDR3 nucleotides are TGTGCCGGCTTCCTAGCGCCCGAATCCCCCGTTTTTCAAGAGACCCAGTACTTC.

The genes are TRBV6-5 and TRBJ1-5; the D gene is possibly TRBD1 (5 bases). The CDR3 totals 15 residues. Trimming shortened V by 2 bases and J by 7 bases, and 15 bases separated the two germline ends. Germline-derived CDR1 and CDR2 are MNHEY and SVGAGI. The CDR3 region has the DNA TGTGCCAGCAGTTACAGCGGGACTCCGGGACAGCCCCAGCATTTT. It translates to CASSYSGTPGQPQHF.

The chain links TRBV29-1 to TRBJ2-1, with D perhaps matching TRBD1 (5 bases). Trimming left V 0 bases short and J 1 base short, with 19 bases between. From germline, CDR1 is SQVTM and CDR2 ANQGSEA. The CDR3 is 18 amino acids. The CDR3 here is CSVEDQGPAGISYNEQFF. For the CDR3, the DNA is TGCAGCGTTGAAGATCAGGGCCCGGCAGGGATTTCCTACAATGAGCAGTTCTTC.